The clone carrying this T cell receptor (beta chain) was found once. The germline gene is not matched at one end of the junction; a read error may be the cause. This sample was included in a study of cytomegalovirus exposure and HLA in healthy donors. This CDR3 is built from 16 residues. Germline V lookup: CDR1 SEHNR, CDR2 FQNEAQ (reference sequence). A multiplex PCR was run with 60 Vbeta primers and 13 Jbeta primers. The authors' processing: It was a later analysis that counted tens of millions of unique TCR beta chains, of which approximately 11 million were shared. Clones were sequenced by immunoSEQ multiplex PCR, and TCRdb holds only the in-frame ones, with some missing. That table furnishes V, J and clone size, whereas the DNA furnished D and trimming. The sample lists approximately 100,000 clones; approximately 70% were seen once.

The chain has TRBV7-9 and TRBJ2-5, with 8 bases lining up with TRBD2. The receptor was isolated from a man in his forties in good health and CMV-seronegative. Sequenced material: PBMCs. This CDR3 reads CASSADLAGGLEAQYF. The CDR3 DNA reads as TGTGCCAGCAGCGCAGACTTGGCGGGGGGACTAGAGGCCCAGTACTTC.